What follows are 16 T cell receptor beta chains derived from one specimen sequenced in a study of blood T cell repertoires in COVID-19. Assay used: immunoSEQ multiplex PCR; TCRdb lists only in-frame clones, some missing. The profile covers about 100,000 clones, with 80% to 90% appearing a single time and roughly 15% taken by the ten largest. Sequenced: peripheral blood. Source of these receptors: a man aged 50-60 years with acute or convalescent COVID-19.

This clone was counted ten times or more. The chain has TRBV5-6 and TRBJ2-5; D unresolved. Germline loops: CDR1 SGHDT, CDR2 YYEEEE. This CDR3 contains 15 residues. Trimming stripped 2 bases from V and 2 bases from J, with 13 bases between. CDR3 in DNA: TGTGCCAGCAGCTTCAACGATGGCCGACAAGAGACCCAGTACTTC. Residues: CASSFNDGRQETQYF.

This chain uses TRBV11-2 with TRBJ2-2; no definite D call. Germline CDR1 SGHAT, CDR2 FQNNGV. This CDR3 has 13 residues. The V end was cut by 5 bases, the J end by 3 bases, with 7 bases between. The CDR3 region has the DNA TGTGCCAGCAGCCCCAAATACACCGGGGAGCTGTTTTTT. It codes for CASSPKYTGELFF.

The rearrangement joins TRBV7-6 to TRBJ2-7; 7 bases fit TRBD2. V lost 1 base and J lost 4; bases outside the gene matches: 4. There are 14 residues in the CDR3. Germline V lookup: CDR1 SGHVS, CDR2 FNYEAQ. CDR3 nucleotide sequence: TGTGCCAGCAGCTTAGGGCAGGGACTATACGAGCAGTACTTC. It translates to CASSLGQGLYEQYF. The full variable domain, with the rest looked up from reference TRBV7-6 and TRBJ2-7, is GAGVSQSPRYKVTKRGQDVALRCDPISGHVSLYWYRQALGQGPEFLTYFNYEAQQDKSGLPNDRFSAERPEGSISTLTIQRTEQRDSAMYRCASSLGQGLYEQYFGPGTRLTVT.

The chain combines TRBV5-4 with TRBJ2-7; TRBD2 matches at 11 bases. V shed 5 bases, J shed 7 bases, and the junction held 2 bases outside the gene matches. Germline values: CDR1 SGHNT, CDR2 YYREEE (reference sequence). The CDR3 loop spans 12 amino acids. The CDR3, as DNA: TGTGCCAGCAGTCTAGCGGGAGGAGAGCAGTACTTC. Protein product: CASSLAGGEQYF.

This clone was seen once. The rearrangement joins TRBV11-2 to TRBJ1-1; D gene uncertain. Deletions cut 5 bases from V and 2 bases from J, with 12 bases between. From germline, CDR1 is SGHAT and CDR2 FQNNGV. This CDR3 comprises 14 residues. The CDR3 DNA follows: TGTGCCAGCAGCCTCTTGGCGGTTAACACTGAAGCTTTCTTT. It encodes CASSLLAVNTEAFF.

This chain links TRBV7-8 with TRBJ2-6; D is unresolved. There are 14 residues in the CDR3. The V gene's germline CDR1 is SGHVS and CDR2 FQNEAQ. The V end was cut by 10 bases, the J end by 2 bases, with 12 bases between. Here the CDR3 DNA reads TGTGCCACCAGGAGAGATACTGGGGCCAACGTCCTGACTTTC. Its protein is CATRRDTGANVLTF.

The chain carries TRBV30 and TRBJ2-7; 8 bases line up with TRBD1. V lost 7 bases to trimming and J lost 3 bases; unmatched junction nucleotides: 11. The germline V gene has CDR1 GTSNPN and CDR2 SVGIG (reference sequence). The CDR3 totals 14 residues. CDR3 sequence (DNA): TGTGCCTTCCGCCCAGGGGGCTTTTTCTACGAGCAGTACTTC. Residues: CAFRPGGFFYEQYF.

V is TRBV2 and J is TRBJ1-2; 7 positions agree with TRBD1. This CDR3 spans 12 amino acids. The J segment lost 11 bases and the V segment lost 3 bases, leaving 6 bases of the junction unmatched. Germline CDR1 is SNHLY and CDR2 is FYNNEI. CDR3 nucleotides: TGTGCCAGCAGTGAGACAGGGCCGCGATACACCTTC. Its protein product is CASSETGPRYTF.

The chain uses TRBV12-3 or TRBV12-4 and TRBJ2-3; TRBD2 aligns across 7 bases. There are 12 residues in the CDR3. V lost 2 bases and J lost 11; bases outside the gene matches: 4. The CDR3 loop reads CASSLTGLEQYF. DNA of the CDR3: TGTGCCAGCAGTTTAACAGGACTAGAGCAGTATTTT.

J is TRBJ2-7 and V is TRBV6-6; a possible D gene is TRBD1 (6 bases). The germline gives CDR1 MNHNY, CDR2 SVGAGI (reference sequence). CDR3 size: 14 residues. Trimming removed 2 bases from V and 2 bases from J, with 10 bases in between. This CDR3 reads CASSYRDITYEQYF. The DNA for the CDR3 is TGTGCCAGCAGTTACCGGGACATCACCTACGAGCAGTACTTC.

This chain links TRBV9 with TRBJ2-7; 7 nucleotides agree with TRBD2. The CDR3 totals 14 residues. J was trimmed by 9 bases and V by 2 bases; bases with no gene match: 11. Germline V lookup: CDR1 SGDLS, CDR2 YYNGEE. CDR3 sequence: CASSVGGSNNRQYF. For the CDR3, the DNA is TGTGCCAGCAGCGTGGGGGGGTCCAACAATAGGCAGTACTTC.

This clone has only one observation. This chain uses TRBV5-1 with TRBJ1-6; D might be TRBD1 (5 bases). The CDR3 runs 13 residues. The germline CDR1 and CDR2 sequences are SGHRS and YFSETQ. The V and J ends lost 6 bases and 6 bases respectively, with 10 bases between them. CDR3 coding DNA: TGCGCCAGCAATACAGGATCTAATTCACCCCTCCACTTT. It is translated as CASNTGSNSPLHF.

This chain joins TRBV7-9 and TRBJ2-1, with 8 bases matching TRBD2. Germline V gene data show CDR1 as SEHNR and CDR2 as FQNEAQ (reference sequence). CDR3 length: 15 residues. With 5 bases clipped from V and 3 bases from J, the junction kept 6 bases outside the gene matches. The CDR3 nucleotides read TGTGCCAGCAGCCCGCGGACTAGCTTCTACAATGAGCAGTTCTTC. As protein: CASSPRTSFYNEQFF.

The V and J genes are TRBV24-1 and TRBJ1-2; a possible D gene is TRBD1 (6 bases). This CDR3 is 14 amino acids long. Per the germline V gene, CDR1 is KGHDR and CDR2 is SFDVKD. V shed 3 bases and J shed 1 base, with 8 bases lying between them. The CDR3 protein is CATSDRRGNYGYTF. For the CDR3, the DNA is TGTGCCACCAGTGATCGCAGGGGTAACTATGGCTACACCTTC.

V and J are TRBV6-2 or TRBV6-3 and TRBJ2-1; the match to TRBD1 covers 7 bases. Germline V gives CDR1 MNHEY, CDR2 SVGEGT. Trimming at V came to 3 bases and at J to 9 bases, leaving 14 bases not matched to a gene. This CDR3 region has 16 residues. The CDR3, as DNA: TGTGCCAGCAGTTATACAGACAGGGCGGTGGGCGGTGAGCAGTTCTTC. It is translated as CASSYTDRAVGGEQFF.

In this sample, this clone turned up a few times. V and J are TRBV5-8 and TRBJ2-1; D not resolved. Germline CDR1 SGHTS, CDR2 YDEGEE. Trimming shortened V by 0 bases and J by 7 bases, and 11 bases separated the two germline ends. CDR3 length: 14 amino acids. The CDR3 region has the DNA TGTGCCAGCAGCTTGGCCCCGGGTAAAAATGAGCAGTTCTTC. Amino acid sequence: CASSLAPGKNEQFF.